This TCR beta chain was found in a study of blood T cell repertoires in COVID-19. Turning to the study itself: The origin of the acute and convalescent COVID-19 samples was the United States, Italy and Spain. T cells, B-cell-depleted T cells, or PBMCs provided the cDNA or gDNA that served as material.

Germline CDR1 reads SGHKS; CDR2 reads YYEKEE (reference sequence). Trimming removed 3 bases from V and 4 bases from J; junction bases left unmatched: 9. The CDR3 is made up of 16 amino acids. Study processing details: Estimation of nucleated cell counts was performed using reference gene primer amplification. Produced via immunoSEQ multiplex PCR; TCRdb's table is partial and in-frame only. The DNA was the basis for D and trimming; V, J and clone size are from that table. This sample has more than 300,000 clones, with 83% found just once. Across about two dozen US areas, participants ranged in age from 18 to 89 years.

The sequence came from a woman between 50 and 59 years old who had recovered from COVID-19. This chain links TRBV5-5 with TRBJ2-2; 7 bases are shared with TRBD2. The sequenced sample was PBMCs or T cells enriched from blood (not recorded which). CDR3 sequence: CASSWGSGLGTGELFF. CDR3 nucleotides: TGTGCCAGCAGCTGGGGTAGCGGGTTAGGCACCGGGGAGCTGTTTTTT.